Below are 26 T cell receptor beta chains sequenced from a single sample in a study of OX40 agonist ivuxolimab in advanced cancers. The table came from immunoSEQ multiplex PCR; TCRdb's copy has only in-frame clones and leaves some out. The sample includes 65,000 or so clones, around four fifths of them seen just once. The material sequenced was CD4+ or CD8+ T cells sorted from blood, taken in a trial of the OX40 agonist ivuxolimab. These receptors all stem from an adult with an advanced solid tumor such as melanoma, head and neck, liver or kidney cancer.

This chain uses TRBV19 with TRBJ2-1, with TRBD1 as a possible D gene (5 bases). Looked up from germline, CDR1 is LNHDA and CDR2 is SQIVND (reference sequence). This CDR3 region has 16 residues. V lost 2 bases and J 4 bases, leaving 15 bases between the germline ends. Written as DNA, the CDR3 is TGTGCCAGTAGTATATTAAGGGGAAATCTGTACAATGAGCAGTTCTTC. Translating gives CASSILRGNLYNEQFF.

This clone was seen ten or more times. This chain links TRBV28 with TRBJ2-1, with 8 bases that match TRBD2. This CDR3 has 15 residues. Germline V gene lookup returns CDR1 MDHEN and CDR2 SYDVKM. V gave up 6 bases and J gave up 5 bases; unmatched junction bases: 9. This chain's CDR3 is CASRTIAGPNNEQFF. CDR3 in DNA: TGTGCCAGCAGAACCATAGCGGGACCAAACAATGAGCAGTTCTTC.

The chain combines TRBV7-9 with TRBJ2-3; no definite D call. Germline V CDR1 and CDR2: SEHNR, FQNEAQ (reference sequence). This CDR3 has 15 residues. The ends were cut back, 1 base at V and 0 bases at J, with 8 bases in the middle. The CDR3 is CASSLGTVSTDTQYF. As DNA, the CDR3 is TGTGCCAGCAGCTTAGGGACGGTGAGCACAGATACGCAGTATTTT.

J is TRBJ1-2 and V is TRBV19, with 7 positions matching TRBD1. This CDR3 comprises 16 residues. V lost 7 bases and J lost 2; bases outside the gene matches: 13. Germline CDR1 LNHDA, CDR2 SQIVND (reference sequence). The CDR3 DNA sequence: TGTGCCAGTATCCCCGACCCAGGGGGTAGGAACTATGGCTACACCTTC. Translated, it gives CASIPDPGGRNYGYTF.

The V gene is TRBV19, the J gene TRBJ2-7, with D unclear. Germline assignment: CDR1 LNHDA and CDR2 SQIVND (reference sequence). Trimming pared 8 bases from V and 7 bases from J, leaving 15 bases between. This CDR3 has 12 residues. The DNA of the CDR3 is TGTGCCAGTGGAACCTCACCCGTTGAGCAGTACTTC. This encodes CASGTSPVEQYF.

J is TRBJ1-2 and V is TRBV6-5; D perhaps matches TRBD1 (5 bases). The CDR3 has 14 residues. V was trimmed by 7 bases and J by 2 bases, leaving 14 bases between them. Germline CDR1 reads MNHEY; CDR2 reads SVGAGI. CDR3 in DNA: TGTGCCAGCACCCTCGGGGCTTCAAACTATGGCTACACCTTC. It yields the protein CASTLGASNYGYTF.

The J gene is TRBJ1-2, the V gene TRBV19; no firm D call. V lost 4 bases, J lost 8 bases, and 11 bases lay in between. The CDR3 covers 12 residues. CDR1 LNHDA and CDR2 SQIVND come from the germline V gene (reference sequence). CDR3 sequence: CASSKFRGGYTF. The CDR3 nucleotides are TGTGCCAGTAGTAAGTTCCGCGGCGGCTACACCTTC.

The rearrangement uses TRBV11-2 and TRBJ2-5; 7 bases fit TRBD1. Germline-derived CDR1 and CDR2 are SGHAT and FQNNGV. CDR3 length equals 13 residues. With 2 bases clipped from V and 5 bases from J, the junction kept 2 bases outside the gene matches. The CDR3 DNA reads as TGTGCCAGCAGCTTACACAGGGGTGAGACCCAGTACTTC. Amino acid sequence: CASSLHRGETQYF.

The CDR3 region is CASSPSQGENTEAFF. Written as DNA, the CDR3 is TGTGCCAGCTCACCGTCCCAAGGAGAGAACACTGAAGCTTTCTTT. This rearrangement joins TRBV18 to TRBJ1-1; unclear D gene. Germline values: CDR1 KGHSH, CDR2 LQKENI. Trimming took off 3 bases at V and 1 base at J, with 12 bases between the two ends. The CDR3 has 15 residues.

Only a few counts were recorded for this clone. V gene TRBV18 combines with J gene TRBJ2-2; 7 positions match TRBD2. Germline V gene lookup returns CDR1 KGHSH and CDR2 LQKENI. After removal of 0 bases from V and 1 base from J, the junction contained 2 bases not matched to a gene. The CDR3 length is 16 residues. The CDR3 nucleotides are TGTGCCAGCTCACCACCGACGGGAGGGAACACCGGGGAGCTGTTTTTT. Translating gives CASSPPTGGNTGELFF.

The genes are TRBV23-1 and TRBJ2-6, with TRBD1 identical over 8 bases. TRBV23-1 carries the ORF label, with uncertain function. V lost 6 bases to trimming and J lost 2 bases; unmatched junction nucleotides: 21. The CDR3 has 21 residues. This CDR3 reads CASSRNRGFTGGIPGANVLTF. The DNA for the CDR3 is TGCGCCAGCAGCCGTAATCGAGGATTTACAGGGGGTATCCCTGGGGCCAACGTCCTGACTTTC.

V gene TRBV28 combines with J gene TRBJ1-2; 7 bases align to TRBD1. The CDR3 extends over 14 amino acids. J was trimmed by 5 bases and V by 6 bases; bases with no gene match: 9. Germline values: CDR1 MDHEN, CDR2 SYDVKM. CDR3 coding DNA: TGTGCCAGCAGGCCAACGGGACAGCAATATGGCTACACCTTC. Its protein is CASRPTGQQYGYTF.

This chain joins TRBV6-1 and TRBJ1-5, with D perhaps TRBD1 (6 bases). V was shortened by 4 bases and J by 3 bases, with 13 bases between the two germline ends. Germline V gene lookup returns CDR1 MNHNS and CDR2 SASEGT. This CDR3 has 15 residues. The chain's CDR3 is CASSVYRAFNQPQHF. The CDR3 nucleotides read TGTGCCAGCAGTGTGTACAGGGCCTTCAATCAGCCCCAGCATTTT.

V usage is TRBV5-1 and J usage is TRBJ2-1, with D possibly TRBD2 on 6 matching bases. The CDR3 consists of 15 residues. V was pared by 6 bases and J by 5 bases, with 18 bases between. Germline V gives CDR1 SGHRS, CDR2 YFSETQ. The CDR3, as DNA: TGCGCCAGCACCACTCTAGCGCGTCGGGACAATGAGCAGTTCTTC. Translation gives CASTTLARRDNEQFF.

This chain uses TRBV7-9 with TRBJ2-7, with D unresolved. The CDR3 contains 12 residues. The germline V and J ends were trimmed by 5 bases and 7 bases, with 12 bases remaining between them. Germline CDR1 is SEHNR and CDR2 is FQNEAQ (reference sequence). The CDR3 bases are TGTGCCAGCAGCCCCCCATGGGGTGAGCAGTACTTC. This encodes CASSPPWGEQYF.

The V call is TRBV25-1, the J call TRBJ1-4; D perhaps matches TRBD1 (5 bases). V was pared by 11 bases and J by 7 bases, with 17 bases between. Germline loops: CDR1 MGHDK, CDR2 SYGVNS. The CDR3 consists of 13 residues. CDR3 region: CASEGPWAEKLFF. As DNA, the CDR3 is TGTGCCTCAGAGGGACCCTGGGCTGAAAAACTGTTTTTT.

This rearrangement joins TRBV7-6 to TRBJ2-5; D may be TRBD1 (5 bases). V lost 8 bases and J 5 bases, leaving 18 bases between the germline ends. The CDR3 is 14 amino acids. Looked up from germline, CDR1 is SGHVS and CDR2 is FNYEAQ. The CDR3 DNA sequence: TGTGCCAGCGGCCAGGGTGGAAAGAGGGAGACCCAGTACTTC. It encodes CASGQGGKRETQYF. Combining the CDR3 with reference TRBV7-6 and TRBJ2-5 gives the whole variable domain GAGVSQSPRYKVTKRGQDVALRCDPISGHVSLYWYRQALGQGPEFLTYFNYEAQQDKSGLPNDRFSAERPEGSISTLTIQRTEQRDSAMYRCASGQGGKRETQYFGPGTRLLVL.

This clone showed up just a few times. The chain is built from TRBV7-2 and TRBJ1-2, with D unclear. The CDR3 is 13 amino acids. CDR1 and CDR2 (germline): SGHTA, FQGNSA. With 5 bases removed from V and 6 bases from J, the gap between germline ends came to 13 bases. Written as DNA, the CDR3 is TGTGCCAGCAGCCCCGGGCCTACAGATGGCTACACCTTC. It yields the protein CASSPGPTDGYTF.

V gene TRBV6-5 combines with J gene TRBJ2-5; no clear D. CDR3 length: 14 amino acids. With 6 bases removed from V and 2 bases from J, the gap between germline ends came to 13 bases. Germline V gene sequence: CDR1 MNHEY, CDR2 SVGAGI. CDR3 DNA: TGTGCCAGCAGACGCGAGCCAACACAAGAGACCCAGTACTTC. Encoded protein: CASRREPTQETQYF.

V gene TRBV2 combines with J gene TRBJ2-3; D uncertain. Germline V gene sequence: CDR1 SNHLY, CDR2 FYNNEI. This CDR3 is 12 amino acids long. V gave up 8 bases and J gave up 6 bases, with 12 bases separating them. This CDR3 is CASRPLGDTQYF. The CDR3 coding sequence is TGTGCCAGCCGTCCTCTCGGGGATACGCAGTATTTT.

J is TRBJ2-7 and V is TRBV27, with 8 nucleotides matching TRBD1. CDR3 length: 15 residues. Per the germline V gene, CDR1 is MNHEY and CDR2 is SMNVEV (reference sequence). The trim removed 3 bases at V and 0 bases at J, leaving 4 bases unmatched. The CDR3 protein is CASSFTGTGSYEQYF. The CDR3 DNA is TGTGCCAGCAGTTTTACCGGGACAGGCTCCTACGAGCAGTACTTC.

The chain recombines TRBV6-1 with TRBJ2-3; 10 bases line up with TRBD2. The germline V gene encodes CDR1 MNHNS and CDR2 SASEGT. Trimming at V came to 0 bases and at J to 11 bases, leaving 2 bases not matched to a gene. This CDR3 spans 13 amino acids. CDR3 nucleotides: TGTGCCAGCAGTGAAGCCCGACTAGCGGGGCAGTATTTT. Translating gives CASSEARLAGQYF.

The J gene is TRBJ1-1, the V gene TRBV5-1, with 10 bases that match TRBD1. Unmatched junction bases numbered 3, after V lost 4 bases and J lost 9 bases. This CDR3 spans 12 amino acids. Germline V gives CDR1 SGHRS, CDR2 YFSETQ. CDR3 amino acids: CASSPDRGKAFF. The CDR3 DNA follows: TGCGCCAGCAGCCCGGACAGGGGGAAAGCTTTCTTT.

This clone came up once. CDR3 sequence reads: CASSEEQGQDTQYF. The CDR3 DNA reads TGTGCCAGCAGTGAGGAACAGGGGCAGGATACGCAGTATTTT. V usage is TRBV6-4 and J usage is TRBJ2-3, with 7 bases aligning to TRBD1. The length of the CDR3 is 14 residues. The germline V gene has CDR1 MRHNA and CDR2 SNTAGT. The junction had 6 bases not matched to a gene; V was cut back by 3 bases and J by 6 bases.

The chain carries TRBV7-2 and TRBJ1-6; TRBD1 matches 7 bases. CDR1 is SGHTA, CDR2 FQGNSA, per germline. V shed 5 bases, J shed 14 bases, and the junction held 9 bases outside the gene matches. This CDR3 spans 13 amino acids. CDR3 region: CASSPGGRGTLHF. CDR3 DNA sequence: TGTGCCAGCAGCCCAGGGGGGCGAGGGACCCTCCACTTT. Complete variable domain (other parts from reference TRBV7-2 and TRBJ1-6): GAGVSQSPSNKVTEKGKDVELRCDPISGHTALYWYRQSLGQGLEFLIYFQGNSAPDKSGLPSDRFSAERTGGSVSTLTIQRTQQEDSAVYLCASSPGGRGTLHFGNGTRLTVT.

This chain uses TRBV29-1 with TRBJ2-5, with 8 bases matching TRBD2. The CDR3 totals 12 residues. V gave up 7 bases and J gave up 5 bases; unmatched junction bases: 6. CDR1 is SQVTM, CDR2 ANQGSEA, per germline. The CDR3 DNA reads as TGCAGCGGAGCGGGAGTATGGGAGACCCAGTACTTC. Translated: CSGAGVWETQYF.